A selection of T cell receptor beta chains follows, all from one sample in a study of T cells in localized non-small cell lung cancer. Clones were read by immunoSEQ multiplex PCR, and TCRdb kept only the in-frame ones, dropping some. The data show about 25,000 clones, about 86% seen once. The specimen comprised peripheral blood, sampled before any cancer treatment. These TCRs come from a male donor at least 60 years old with stage II squamous cell lung carcinoma. Both conserved end residues are part of each CDR3. The order of the fields is J gene, V gene, D gene, clone size, CDR3 protein, CDR3 DNA. D genes are given only for firm matches. Size is stated for part of the rows, as once, few or many counts, or as a class when the clone is expanded.

TRBJ2-3,TRBV14,-,-,CASSQADTQYF,TGTGCCAGCAGCCAGGCAGATACGCAGTATTTT
TRBJ1-4,TRBV4-2,TRBD1,-,CASSQNYGTGNEKLFF,TGTGCCAGCAGCCAAAACTACGGGACAGGGAATGAAAAACTGTTTTTT
TRBJ1-3,TRBV19,-,few,CASSISGGNTIYF,TGTGCCAGTAGTATTTCCGGCGGGAACACCATATATTTT
TRBJ1-2,TRBV30,-,-,CAWTGVNYGYTF,TGTGCCTGGACGGGCGTTAACTATGGCTACACCTTC
TRBJ1-5,TRBV19,-,-,CASRGGTLNSNQPQHF,TGTGCCAGTAGAGGAGGGACACTGAATAGCAATCAGCCCCAGCATTTT
TRBJ1-2,TRBV6-1,-,-,CASSEAGAPWGYTF,TGTGCCAGCAGTGAAGCTGGGGCCCCGTGGGGCTACACCTTC
TRBJ2-7,TRBV5-4,-,-,CASSFKGYEQYF,TGTGCCAGCAGCTTTAAGGGGTACGAGCAGTACTTC
TRBJ2-6,TRBV19,-,-,CASSLQGPGANVLTF,TGTGCCAGTAGTCTACAGGGCCCTGGGGCCAACGTCCTGACTTTC
TRBJ1-1,TRBV6-5,-,-,CASGTPGQNTEAFF,TGTGCCAGCGGGACTCCGGGACAGAACACTGAAGCTTTCTTT
TRBJ2-1,TRBV30,TRBD1,-,CAGGPRQGNEQFF,TGTGCCGGGGGACCTAGACAGGGCAATGAGCAGTTCTTC
TRBJ2-6,TRBV30,TRBD1,-,CAWSTRTGWGGANVLTF,TGTGCCTGGAGTACGCGGACAGGGTGGGGTGGGGCCAACGTCCTGACTTTC
TRBJ2-7,TRBV7-9,-,once,CASSLQDWEQYF,TGTGCCAGCAGCCTACAGGATTGGGAGCAGTACTTC
TRBJ1-4,TRBV11-2,-,few,CASTATGTELFF,TGTGCCAGCACCGCCACAGGGACGGAACTGTTTTTT
TRBJ1-1,TRBV27,TRBD1,-,CASSLLWDSAGNTEAFF,TGTGCCAGCAGTTTATTATGGGACAGTGCAGGGAACACTGAAGCTTTCTTT
TRBJ2-1,TRBV7-8,TRBD1,-,CASSLATGAVRQFF,TGTGCCAGCAGCTTAGCGACAGGGGCCGTGAGGCAGTTCTTC
TRBJ2-1,TRBV6-8,-,-,CASNDPRGHNEQFF,TGTGCCAGCAATGACCCCCGGGGACACAATGAGCAGTTCTTC
TRBJ2-3,TRBV5-4,TRBD1,-,CASSSGTGSTDTQYF,TGTGCCAGCAGCTCCGGGACAGGGAGTACAGATACGCAGTATTTT
TRBJ2-7,TRBV6-5,-,-,CASSDTTRFEQYF,TGTGCCAGCAGCGATACAACCCGTTTCGAGCAGTACTTC
TRBJ1-6,TRBV6-6,TRBD1,-,CASRLGQGADSPLHF,TGTGCCAGCAGACTGGGACAGGGGGCGGATTCACCCCTCCACTTT
TRBJ1-1,TRBV10-3,TRBD1,-,CATGQGNTEAFF,TGTGCCACCGGACAGGGGAACACTGAAGCTTTCTTT
TRBJ2-1,TRBV19,TRBD2,-,CASSIALTSGGNNEQFF,TGTGCCAGTAGTATCGCTTTGACTAGCGGGGGTAACAATGAGCAGTTCTTC
TRBJ1-1,TRBV6-5,-,-,CAAALRGSRTEAFF,TGTGCCGCCGCCCTGCGGGGGTCAAGGACTGAAGCTTTCTTT
TRBJ2-7,TRBV6-1,-,-,CASTLWDGSYEQYF,TGTGCCAGCACCCTTTGGGACGGGAGCTACGAGCAGTACTTC
TRBJ1-1,TRBV19,-,few,CASSIDLGGEAFF,TGTGCCAGTAGTATAGATCTGGGGGGTGAAGCTTTCTTT
TRBJ1-1,TRBV27,-,-,CASSLIGNTEAFF,TGTGCCAGCAGTTTAATTGGGAACACTGAAGCTTTCTTT
TRBJ2-1,TRBV30,TRBD2,once,CAWTRLAESYNEQFF,TGTGCCTGGACCCGACTAGCTGAGTCCTACAATGAGCAGTTCTTC
TRBJ2-1,TRBV7-2,-,-,CASSPQKGPLNEQFF,TGTGCCAGCAGCCCCCAAAAGGGGCCCCTGAATGAGCAGTTCTTC
TRBJ2-7,TRBV27,-,-,CASSFYFSGEQYF,TGTGCCAGCAGTTTTTACTTCTCGGGCGAGCAGTACTTC
TRBJ2-7,TRBV27,-,-,CASSSRLNRVPRAYEQYF,TGTGCCAGCAGTTCGAGATTAAACAGGGTTCCTCGGGCCTACGAGCAGTACTTC
TRBJ1-3,TRBV5-1,-,once,CASTPTGSPGNTIYF,TGCGCCAGCACCCCTACGGGATCCCCTGGAAACACCATATATTTT
TRBJ2-3,TRBV11-3,-,-,CASSLDRADTQYF,TGTGCCAGCAGCTTAGACAGGGCAGATACGCAGTATTTT
TRBJ2-7,TRBV29-1,-,once,CSVAAQSYEQYF,TGCAGCGTTGCGGCACAATCCTACGAGCAGTACTTC
TRBJ1-1,TRBV6-1,-,-,CASSEQVTNTEAFF,TGTGCCAGCAGTGAACAGGTGACGAACACTGAAGCTTTCTTT
TRBJ1-5,TRBV7-2,-,-,CASSLARDSNQPQHF,TGTGCCAGCAGCTTAGCCCGGGATAGCAATCAGCCCCAGCATTTT
TRBJ2-2,TRBV30,TRBD2,few,CAWRREITGELFF,TGTGCCTGGAGGCGGGAGATCACCGGGGAGCTGTTTTTT
TRBJ2-3,TRBV5-8,TRBD2,-,CASSLVQGLAASTDTQYF,TGTGCCAGCAGCTTGGTCCAGGGACTAGCGGCTAGCACAGATACGCAGTATTTT
TRBJ2-3,TRBV5-1,-,-,CASSLATVTDTQYF,TGCGCCAGCAGCTTGGCGACAGTAACAGATACGCAGTATTTT
TRBJ1-5,TRBV5-1,-,-,CASSLGSNQPQHF,TGCGCCAGCAGCTTGGGGTCAAATCAGCCCCAGCATTTT
TRBJ2-1,TRBV11-1,TRBD2,-,CASSPGLSGGLGNEQFF,TGTGCCAGCAGTCCAGGACTAAGCGGGGGCCTGGGGAATGAGCAGTTCTTC
TRBJ2-1,TRBV7-8,TRBD2,-,CASSLEVAGTLEFF,TGTGCCAGCAGCCTTGAGGTAGCGGGGACCCTCGAGTTCTTC
TRBJ2-1,TRBV2,-,-,CASSVRRGPITDEQFF,TGTGCCAGCAGTGTTCGGCGGGGGCCTATTACGGATGAGCAGTTCTTC
TRBJ1-1,TRBV4-2,-,-,CASVRELNTEAFF,TGTGCCAGCGTCAGGGAACTTAACACTGAAGCTTTCTTT